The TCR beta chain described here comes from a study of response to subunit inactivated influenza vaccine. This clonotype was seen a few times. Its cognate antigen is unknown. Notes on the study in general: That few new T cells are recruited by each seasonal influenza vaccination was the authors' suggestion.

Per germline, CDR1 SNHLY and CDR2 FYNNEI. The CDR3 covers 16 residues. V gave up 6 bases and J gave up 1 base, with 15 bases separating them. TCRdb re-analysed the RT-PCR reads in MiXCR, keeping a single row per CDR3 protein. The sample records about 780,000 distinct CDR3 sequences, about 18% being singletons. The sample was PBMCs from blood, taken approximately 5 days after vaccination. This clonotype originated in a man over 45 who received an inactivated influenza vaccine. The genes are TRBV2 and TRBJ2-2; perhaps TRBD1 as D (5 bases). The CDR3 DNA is TGTGCCAGCAGGGATGTCCGGCAGGGGAACACCGGGGAGCTGTTTTTT. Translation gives CASRDVRQGNTGELFF.